This TCR beta chain was retrieved from a study of blood T cells in healthy people across ages. Concerning this clonotype: Its target is unknown.

A J-beta primer mix and a sample-barcoded 5' primer were used in a second PCR of roughly 7 to 12 cycles. A template-switch adaptor that had 12 random nucleotides put a tag on each cDNA molecule. From the 5' RACE reads, TCRdb called clonotypes with MiXCR, one entry per CDR3 protein. The sample contains 650,000 to 1,000,000 distinct CDR3 sequences, about 47% of which appear only once. Points from the study as a whole: Age brought a roughly linear fall in TCR beta diversity measured per million T cells. Both higher diversity and more naive CD4+ cells marked long-lived donors when set against aged donors.

V gave up 4 bases and J gave up 0 bases, with 16 bases separating them. The CDR3 is 17 residues long. This clonotype originated in an elderly man in good health. The material sequenced was blood. The chain couples TRBV12-3 or TRBV12-4 to TRBJ1-5; D remains unclear. The CDR3 here is CASSWVPGIYSNQPQHF. The CDR3 nucleotides are TGTGCCAGCAGTTGGGTTCCGGGGATCTATAGCAATCAGCCCCAGCATTTT.